The rows below give T cell receptor beta chains drawn from one sample of a study of cytomegalovirus exposure and HLA in healthy donors. Libraries were prepared by immunoSEQ multiplex PCR; TCRdb keeps only in-frame clonotypes and omits some of them. The data contain around 160,000 clones, around 76% of them seen just once; the ten biggest clones take up roughly 0.99%. Specimen: PBMCs. Source of these receptors: a woman in her 40s in good health and CMV-seronegative. The CDR3 runs from the conserved cysteine through the conserved F or W. The D gene is left open where the match is weak. The size field is filled for only some rows; it gives once, few, many or a size class.

clone size	D gene	CDR3 length	V gene	J gene	CDR3 DNA	CDR3 protein
.	TRBD2	15	TRBV6-5	TRBJ2-1	TGTGCCAGCAGTCCACGACTAGCGGGGATAAATGAGCAGTTCTTC	CASSPRLAGINEQFF
.	.	16	TRBV9	TRBJ2-2	TGTGCCAGCAGCGGCGGGCAGGGGACAAGCACCGGGGAGCTGTTTTTT	CASSGGQGTSTGELFF
.	TRBD2	15	TRBV5-1	TRBJ2-7	TGCGCCAGCAGCTGGGGCGGGAGCCTAAACTACGAGCAGTACTTC	CASSWGGSLNYEQYF
.	TRBD2	16	TRBV5-1	TRBJ2-1	TGCGCCAGCAGCCTGACTAGCGGGAGCACCTACAATGAGCAGTTCTTC	CASSLTSGSTYNEQFF
once	.	11	TRBV9	TRBJ1-2	TGTGCCAGCAGCGTAAACCGGGACTTCTCCTTC	CASSVNRDFSF
.	TRBD2	15	TRBV13	TRBJ2-7	TGTGCCAGCAGCTTAAGGAGCGGGAGCCGATCCGAGCAGTACTTC	CASSLRSGSRSEQYF
.	TRBD1	17	TRBV5-6	TRBJ1-1	TGTGCCAGCAGCCCTCGGACAGGGAGCTCCCGATGGGCTGAAGCTTTCTTT	CASSPRTGSSRWAEAFF
.	.	13	TRBV28	TRBJ2-7	TGTGCCACCCACTCGGACTCTCCCTACGAGCAGTACTTC	CATHSDSPYEQYF
.	TRBD2	16	TRBV12-5	TRBJ2-1	TGTGCTAGTGGTTTGGGACTAGCGGTTTCCTACAATGAGCAGTTCTTC	CASGLGLAVSYNEQFF
.	.	14	TRBV7-9	TRBJ2-7	TGTGCCAGCAGCTTAGGACAGGACCCCTACGAGCAGTACTTC	CASSLGQDPYEQYF
.	.	14	TRBV6-5	TRBJ1-1	TGTGCCAGCTTCGCGGGTCGTTTAAGCACTGAAGCTTTCTTT	CASFAGRLSTEAFF
.	.	14	TRBV6-6	TRBJ1-4	TGTGCCAGCAGTTACGGGGCTGTCGGTGAAAAACTGTTTTTT	CASSYGAVGEKLFF
.	TRBD1	17	TRBV11-2	TRBJ1-3	TGTGCCAGCAGTCTTGACAGGGGCCTGTCCTCTGGAAACACCATATATTTT	CASSLDRGLSSGNTIYF
.	TRBD1	12	TRBV6-5	TRBJ2-1	TGTGCCAGCAGTAGGGGGCGGGATGAGCAGTTCTTC	CASSRGRDEQFF